The next 13 T cell receptor beta chains were all read from a single sample in a study of cytotoxic CD8 clonotypes in ibrutinib-treated CLL. TCRdb's copy holds only in-frame clones and misses some; the assay was immunoSEQ multiplex PCR. The sample records approximately 100,000 clones, 58% being singletons. The sample was PBMCs, taken after 24 months of ibrutinib treatment. Receptors were obtained from a human donor with chronic lymphocytic leukemia.

The genes are TRBV18 and TRBJ2-3; 8 bases align to TRBD2. Germline V gene lookup returns CDR1 KGHSH and CDR2 LQKENI. The V segment lost 3 bases and the J segment 0 bases; nucleotides outside the gene matches: 14. There are 19 residues in the CDR3. CDR3 sequence: CASSPLVSGGSSSTDTQYF. CDR3 in DNA: TGTGCCAGCTCACCCCTGGTCAGCGGGGGAAGTTCTAGCACAGATACGCAGTATTTT.

V and J are TRBV19 and TRBJ1-5; maybe TRBD1 (5 bases). Trimming removed 6 bases at V and 2 bases at J, with 14 bases between. CDR3 length: 15 residues. CDR1 LNHDA and CDR2 SQIVND come from the germline V gene (reference sequence). CDR3 in DNA: TGTGCCAGTAGGGCAGGGAGTTGGGGCAATCAGCCCCAGCATTTT. Residues: CASRAGSWGNQPQHF.

The CDR3 DNA is TGTGCCAGCAGCGATCCGGGACAGGGGATTCAGTACTTC. This gives the protein CASSDPGQGIQYF. The chain employs TRBV25-1 and TRBJ2-4; TRBD1 aligns across 10 bases. V was clipped by 6 bases and J by 10 bases; unmatched bases: 6. CDR3 length: 13 amino acids. Germline V gene sequence: CDR1 MGHDK, CDR2 SYGVNS.

The genes are TRBV5-1 and TRBJ2-7, with D tentatively TRBD2 (6 bases). The V end was cut by 0 bases, the J end by 5 bases, with 12 bases between. Looked up from germline, CDR1 is SGHRS and CDR2 is YFSETQ. This CDR3 has 14 amino acids. CDR3: CASSLGDSSNEQYF. DNA of the CDR3: TGCGCCAGCAGCTTGGGGGACTCGAGCAACGAGCAGTACTTC.

The rearrangement uses TRBV10-3 and TRBJ1-6, with D perhaps TRBD1 (5 bases). V lost 6 bases to trimming and J lost 7 bases, with 10 bases between them. There are 13 residues in the CDR3. Germline CDR1 ENHRY, CDR2 SYGVKD. The CDR3 sequence: CAIRVGGNSPLHF. The CDR3 DNA is TGTGCCATCAGAGTCGGGGGGAATTCACCCCTCCACTTT.

The genes are TRBV27 and TRBJ2-7; possible D gene TRBD2, 6 bases. Trimming stripped 10 bases from V and 0 bases from J, with 16 bases between. This CDR3 spans 14 amino acids. CDR1 is MNHEY, CDR2 SMNVEV, per germline (reference sequence). CDR3 loop: CATKLGLLSYEQYF. The CDR3 DNA reads TGTGCCACCAAATTGGGACTGCTCTCCTACGAGCAGTACTTC.

The chain has TRBV19 and TRBJ2-3; D is uncertain. Germline V gene data show CDR1 as LNHDA and CDR2 as SQIVND (reference sequence). The germline V and J ends were trimmed by 5 bases and 0 bases, with 12 bases remaining between them. This CDR3 contains 15 residues. The CDR3 region has the DNA TGTGCCAGTAGTGCCTATCCCCCTAGCACAGATACGCAGTATTTT. It yields the protein CASSAYPPSTDTQYF.

The V gene is TRBV5-4, the J gene TRBJ2-5; TRBD2 matches 10 bases. The CDR3 extends over 17 amino acids. J was trimmed by 2 bases and V by 0 bases; bases with no gene match: 7. Germline CDR1 reads SGHNT; CDR2 reads YYREEE (reference sequence). The chain's CDR3 is CASSLVGSGGAQETQYF. The CDR3 DNA sequence: TGTGCCAGCAGCTTGGTAGGGAGCGGGGGGGCACAAGAGACCCAGTACTTC.

This clone has only a few counts. The chain uses TRBV28 and TRBJ1-3, with D unclear. Trimming left V 6 bases short and J 2 bases short, with 14 bases between. CDR1 MDHEN and CDR2 SYDVKM come from the germline V gene. The CDR3 sequence is 15 residues long. CDR3 in DNA: TGTGCCAGCAGCCCCTCGGGAACTGCTGGAAACACCATATATTTT. It is translated as CASSPSGTAGNTIYF. Complete variable domain (other parts from reference TRBV28 and TRBJ1-3): DVKVTQSSRYLVKRTGEKVFLECVQDMDHENMFWYRQDPGLGLRLIYFSYDVKMKEKGDIPEGYSVSREKKERFSLILESASTNQTSMYLCASSPSGTAGNTIYFGEGSWLTVV.

This clone was observed a handful of times. Other DNA sequences from this sample encode an identical CDR3 as well. The chain is built from TRBV28 and TRBJ2-5; D might be TRBD1 or TRBD2, each matching 5 bases. The V gene lost 6 bases and the J gene lost 4 bases, with 9 bases spanning the gap. CDR3 length: 12 residues. Per germline, CDR1 MDHEN and CDR2 SYDVKM. CDR3 nucleotides: TGTGCCAGCAGCCCGGGGACAGAGACCCAGTACTTC. It yields the protein CASSPGTETQYF.

This clone has just a few counts. The V gene is TRBV5-1, the J gene TRBJ2-5, with a tentative D call TRBD1 (6 bases). Between the trimmed V and J ends, which lost 5 bases and 3 bases, there was a span of 14 bases. The CDR3 extends over 14 amino acids. Per the germline V gene, CDR1 is SGHRS and CDR2 is YFSETQ. Here the CDR3 DNA reads TGCGCCAGCAGTTGGGGCAGGGACAAAGAGACCCAGTACTTC. Protein product: CASSWGRDKETQYF.

This clone was seen a few times. The rearrangement links TRBV29-1 to TRBJ1-1; the D is unclear. V lost 4 bases to trimming and J lost 1 base, with 10 bases between them. CDR3 length: 13 amino acids. In germline, CDR1 is SQVTM, CDR2 ANQGSEA. The CDR3 loop is CSVVGSSNTEAFF. The CDR3 nucleotides are TGCAGCGTTGTGGGATCCTCGAACACTGAAGCTTTCTTT.

This chain connects TRBV14 to TRBJ1-4, with D maybe TRBD1 (5 bases). Trimming stripped 2 bases from V and 8 bases from J, with 15 bases between. This CDR3 has 15 amino acids. Germline values: CDR1 SGHDN, CDR2 FVKESK. The DNA for the CDR3 is TGTGCCAGCAGCCAACCCGGGACGTTGGGCGAAAAACTGTTTTTT. This encodes CASSQPGTLGEKLFF.